This T cell receptor (beta chain) appears in the sequencing data of a study of blood T cell repertoires in COVID-19. Study overall: From T cells, B-cell-depleted T cells, or PBMCs came the material, which was cDNA or gDNA.

The data were produced by immunoSEQ multiplex PCR, yet TCRdb's version contains in-frame clones alone and is incomplete. The table includes some 290,000 clones, under 90% detected once. A note on this clone: Other DNA sequences in the sample encode the same CDR3.

J lost 6 bases, V lost 3 bases, and 0 bases had no gene match. The CDR3 sequence is 12 residues long. The germline V gene has CDR1 SNHLY and CDR2 FYNNEI. The sample taken for sequencing was peripheral blood. V usage is TRBV2 and J usage is TRBJ1-1, with 8 positions matching TRBD1. This clonotype was sampled from a woman in her twenties or thirties with COVID-19, enrolled during active disease. The CDR3 region is CASSDRGPEAFF. CDR3 in DNA: TGTGCCAGCAGTGACAGGGGGCCTGAAGCTTTCTTT.